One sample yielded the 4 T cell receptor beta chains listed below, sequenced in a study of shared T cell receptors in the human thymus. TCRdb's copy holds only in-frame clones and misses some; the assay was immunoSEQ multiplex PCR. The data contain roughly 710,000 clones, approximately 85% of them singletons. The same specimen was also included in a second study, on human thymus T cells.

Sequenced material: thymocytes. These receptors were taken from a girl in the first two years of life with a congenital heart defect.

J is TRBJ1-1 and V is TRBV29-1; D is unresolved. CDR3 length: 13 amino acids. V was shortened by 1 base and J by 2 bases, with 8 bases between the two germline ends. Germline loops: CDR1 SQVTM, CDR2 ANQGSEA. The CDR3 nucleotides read TGCAGCGTTGAAGCTGGCGGAAACACTGAAGCTTTCTTT. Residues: CSVEAGGNTEAFF. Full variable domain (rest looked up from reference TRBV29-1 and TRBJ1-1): SAVISQKPSRDICQRGTSLTIQCQVDSQVTMMFWYRQQPGQSLTLIATANQGSEATYESGFVIDKFPISRPNLTFSTLTVSNMSPEDSSIYLCSVEAGGNTEAFFGQGTRLTVV.

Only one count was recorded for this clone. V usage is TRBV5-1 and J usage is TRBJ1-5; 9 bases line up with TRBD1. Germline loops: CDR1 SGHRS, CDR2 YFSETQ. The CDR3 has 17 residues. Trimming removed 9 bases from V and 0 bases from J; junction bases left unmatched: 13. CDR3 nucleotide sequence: TGCGCCAATTTATGCCCCGGGACAGGGTATAGCAATCAGCCCCAGCATTTT. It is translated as CANLCPGTGYSNQPQHF.

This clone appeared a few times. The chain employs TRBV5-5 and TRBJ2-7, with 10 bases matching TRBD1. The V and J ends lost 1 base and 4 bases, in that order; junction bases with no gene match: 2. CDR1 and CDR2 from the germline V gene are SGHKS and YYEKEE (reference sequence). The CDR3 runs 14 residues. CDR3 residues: CASSLPGQGYEQYF. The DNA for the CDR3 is TGTGCCAGCAGCTTGCCGGGACAGGGGTACGAGCAGTACTTC.

CDR3 loop: CASSRGRTTGIQYF. The DNA of the CDR3 is TGTGCCAGCAGCCGAGGGAGGACTACTGGCATTCAGTACTTC. V gene TRBV6-1 combines with J gene TRBJ2-4; TRBD2 is a possible D gene (6 bases). CDR1 and CDR2 from the germline V gene are MNHNS and SASEGT. The CDR3 covers 14 residues. V dropped 6 bases and J dropped 9 bases, with 18 bases sitting between them.